These 31 T cell receptor beta chains came from one sample sequenced in a study of somatic mutations in cytotoxic T cells in rheumatoid arthritis. Clones were sequenced by immunoSEQ multiplex PCR, and TCRdb holds only the in-frame ones, with some missing. This repertoire shows under 20,000 clones, about 90% found once; its top ten account for about 15%. The sample was CD8+ T cells sorted from blood. The receptor source for this set is a man aged 40-49 years in good health.

J is TRBJ2-2 and V is TRBV4-1; 13 positions agree with TRBD2. Losses at the gene ends were 0 bases for V and 7 bases for J; bases not matched to a gene: 14. The germline V gene has CDR1 MGHRA and CDR2 YSYEKL. This CDR3 is 20 amino acids long. The DNA for the CDR3 is TGCGCCAGCAGCCAAGATCGTATGGTAACTAGCGGGAGGGCCGGCGGGGAGCTGTTTTTT. This gives the protein CASSQDRMVTSGRAGGELFF.

CDR3 residues: CASSVDRGGTEAFF. The CDR3 coding sequence is TGTGCCAGCAGTGTGGACAGGGGAGGCACTGAAGCTTTCTTT. This chain links TRBV6-1 with TRBJ1-1; 9 bases are shared with TRBD1. Looked up from germline, CDR1 is MNHNS and CDR2 is SASEGT. After removal of 4 bases from V and 4 bases from J, the junction contained 4 bases not matched to a gene. There are 14 residues in the CDR3.

This clone is labeled medium-sized (0.01 to 0.1%). The V gene is TRBV7-9, the J gene TRBJ1-2; possible D gene TRBD1, 5 bases. This CDR3 contains 16 residues. Deletions cut 5 bases from V and 0 bases from J, with 16 bases between. Germline CDR1 reads SEHNR; CDR2 reads FQNEAQ (reference sequence). For the CDR3, the DNA is TGTGCCAGCAGCCTATTAGGGGACCGAGCTAACTATGGCTACACCTTC. Amino acids: CASSLLGDRANYGYTF.

This clone is a singleton in its sample. V is TRBV19 and J is TRBJ2-1; 11 nucleotides align to TRBD2. The CDR3 is 16 amino acids. V was clipped by 7 bases and J by 6 bases; unmatched bases: 11. Per the germline V gene, CDR1 is LNHDA and CDR2 is SQIVND (reference sequence). This chain's CDR3 is CASTRLAGGRSNEQFF. For the CDR3, the DNA is TGTGCCAGTACCAGGCTAGCGGGAGGTAGATCCAATGAGCAGTTCTTC.

The chain uses TRBV4-3 and TRBJ1-3; D gene ambiguous. CDR1 and CDR2 (germline): LGHNA, YSLEER. This CDR3 is built from 16 residues. V was trimmed by 0 bases and J by 8 bases, leaving 17 bases between them. CDR3 in DNA: TGCGCCAGCAGCCAAGATCCTGGCACATTGCAAGACACCATATATTTT. Translation gives CASSQDPGTLQDTIYF.

The chain is built from TRBV10-3 and TRBJ1-1, with D possibly TRBD1 on 6 matching bases. This CDR3 spans 17 amino acids. Looked up from germline, CDR1 is ENHRY and CDR2 is SYGVKD. V dropped 4 bases and J dropped 5 bases, with 23 bases sitting between them. CDR3 DNA sequence: TGTGCCATCAGTGTTACGGACAGCCGAAGCGGAGTAACTGAAGCTTTCTTT. It codes for CAISVTDSRSGVTEAFF.

V gene TRBV4-3 combines with J gene TRBJ2-7; the D gene is possibly TRBD1 (6 bases). The CDR3 covers 14 residues. Germline lookup yields CDR1 LGHNA and CDR2 YSLEER. Trimming removed 5 bases from V and 4 bases from J, with 15 bases in between. The CDR3 coding sequence is TGCGCCAGCAGCGAGACGGACAGCCCATACGAGCAGTACTTC. This encodes CASSETDSPYEQYF.

The gene calls are TRBV4-3 and TRBJ2-1, with TRBD2 matching 12 bases. The CDR3 sequence is 14 residues long. In germline, CDR1 is LGHNA, CDR2 YSLEER. Trimming removed 8 bases from V and 9 bases from J; junction bases left unmatched: 8. The CDR3 nucleotides read TGCGCCAGCTCGGCTAGCGGGAGGGTGGGTGAGCAGTTCTTC. Translating it yields CASSASGRVGEQFF.

V is TRBV4-3 and J is TRBJ2-3, with 7 positions matching TRBD2. V lost 0 bases, J lost 1 base, and 4 bases stayed unmatched. The CDR3 has 16 residues. Looked up from germline, CDR1 is LGHNA and CDR2 is YSLEER. The CDR3 sequence is CASSQEREFGTDTQYF. The CDR3 DNA is TGCGCCAGCAGCCAAGAGCGGGAGTTCGGCACAGATACGCAGTATTTT.

This chain links TRBV6-5 with TRBJ2-2; D is uncertain. The germline V gene encodes CDR1 MNHEY and CDR2 SVGAGI. Trimming took off 4 bases at V and 6 bases at J, with 12 bases between the two ends. The length of the CDR3 is 14 residues. DNA of the CDR3: TGTGCCAGCAGTTCCGTCGGGTACTCCGGGGAGCTGTTTTTT. Translation gives CASSSVGYSGELFF.

The rearrangement uses TRBV11-2 and TRBJ2-3; 8 nucleotides agree with TRBD2. The CDR3 runs 15 residues. Per germline, CDR1 SGHAT and CDR2 FQNNGV. The V and J ends lost 5 bases and 3 bases, in that order; junction bases with no gene match: 7. The CDR3 DNA follows: TGTGCCAGCAGCGCCCGGACTAGCCAGACAGATACGCAGTATTTT. It encodes CASSARTSQTDTQYF.

The table lists this clone with a count of one. CDR3 bases: TGTGCCAGCAGCTTCCCAGGGTCTAACAATGAGCAGTTCTTC. It yields the protein CASSFPGSNNEQFF. The chain is built from TRBV11-3 and TRBJ2-1; possible D gene TRBD1, 5 bases. CDR3 length: 14 amino acids. V was pared by 3 bases and J by 5 bases, with 11 bases between. Germline V gives CDR1 SGHNT, CDR2 YENEEA.

V usage is TRBV13 and J usage is TRBJ2-7; TRBD2 matches at 10 bases. The germline V gene encodes CDR1 PRHDT and CDR2 FYEKMQ (reference sequence). V gave up 2 bases and J gave up 0 bases; unmatched junction bases: 7. The CDR3 length is 17 residues. The CDR3 sequence: CASSLMGSSGSSYEQYF. CDR3 sequence (DNA): TGTGCCAGCAGCTTAATGGGATCTAGCGGGAGCTCCTACGAGCAGTACTTC.

The chain links TRBV19 to TRBJ1-3, with unresolved D. V lost 4 bases to trimming and J lost 0 bases, with 13 bases between them. This CDR3 comprises 16 residues. CDR1 and CDR2 from the germline V gene are LNHDA and SQIVND (reference sequence). DNA of the CDR3: TGTGCCAGTAGTAATTCCCGGACCGACTCTGGAAACACCATATATTTT. Translated: CASSNSRTDSGNTIYF.

The rearrangement uses TRBV13 and TRBJ2-3; D is uncertain. The germline CDR1 and CDR2 sequences are PRHDT and FYEKMQ (reference sequence). Trimming removed 7 bases at V and 6 bases at J, with 11 bases between. This CDR3 is 12 amino acids long. CDR3: CASTLGTDTQYF. The DNA for the CDR3 is TGTGCCAGCACCCTTGGAACCGATACGCAGTATTTT.

This chain joins TRBV5-8 and TRBJ1-2; D remains ambiguous. V gave up 7 bases and J gave up 4 bases, with 20 bases separating them. Germline V gene lookup returns CDR1 SGHTS and CDR2 YDEGEE. The CDR3 runs 15 residues. CDR3 nucleotide sequence: TGTGCCAGCCATGAGGCACCGTGGATACTCTATGGCTACACCTTC. Residues: CASHEAPWILYGYTF. Full variable domain (outside the CDR3, taken from reference TRBV5-8 and TRBJ1-2): EAGVTQSPTHLIKTRGQQATLRCSPISGHTSVYWYQQALGLGLQFLLWYDEGEERNRGNFPPRFSGRQFPNYSSELNVNALELEDSALYLCASHEAPWILYGYTFGSGTRLTVV.

The chain has TRBV28 and TRBJ2-7; 7 positions match TRBD2. CDR1 and CDR2 from the germline V gene are MDHEN and SYDVKM. V lost 3 bases and J lost 6; bases outside the gene matches: 11. The CDR3 contains 15 residues. CDR3 sequence: CASSFRVGGRGEQYF. CDR3 coding DNA: TGTGCCAGCAGTTTCCGGGTGGGCGGGAGAGGCGAGCAGTACTTC.

The chain joins TRBV7-9 to TRBJ2-6, with 9 bases lining up with TRBD2. The CDR3 extends over 17 amino acids. The ends lost 7 bases at V and 4 bases at J; junction bases unmatched: 11. The germline CDR1 and CDR2 sequences are SEHNR and FQNEAQ (reference sequence). The chain's CDR3 is CASTRGGRVGGANVLTF. The CDR3 nucleotides are TGTGCCAGCACGCGGGGCGGGAGGGTCGGCGGGGCCAACGTCCTGACTTTC.

The chain uses TRBV7-2 and TRBJ2-7, with 11 bases fitting TRBD2. With 5 bases clipped from V and 5 bases from J, the junction kept 11 bases outside the gene matches. CDR1 SGHTA and CDR2 FQGNSA come from the germline V gene. The CDR3 totals 16 residues. CDR3 nucleotides: TGTGCCAGCAGCGATTTACTAGCGGGAGTTTACCACGAGCAGTACTTC. Encoded protein: CASSDLLAGVYHEQYF.

For this clone: Compared with germline, one end of the junction differs, possibly owing to a read error. V is TRBV25-1 and J is TRBJ1-3; D uncertain. The CDR3 extends over 12 amino acids. The germline CDR1 and CDR2 sequences are MGHDK and SYGVNS. CDR3 DNA: TGTGCCAGCAGCGAATCTGGAAACACCATATATTTT. Protein sequence: CASSESGNTIYF.

This clone was seen more than once but under ten times. V is TRBV7-9 and J is TRBJ2-7; 11 bases map to TRBD2. V lost 11 bases to trimming and J lost 4 bases; unmatched junction nucleotides: 7. Looked up from germline, CDR1 is SEHNR and CDR2 is FQNEAQ (reference sequence). The CDR3 contains 13 residues. The CDR3 nucleotides read TGTGCCTCTCGATCTAGCGGGAGGTACGAGCAGTACTTC. This gives the protein CASRSSGRYEQYF. Using reference TRBV7-9 and TRBJ2-7 for the parts outside the CDR3, the full variable domain is DTGVSQNPRHKITKRGQNVTFRCDPISEHNRLYWYRQTLGQGPEFLTYFQNEAQLEKSRLLSDRFSAERPKGSFSTLEIQRTEQGDSAMYLCASRSSGRYEQYFGPGTRLTVT.

J is TRBJ1-2 and V is TRBV7-6, with no clear D. Per the germline V gene, CDR1 is SGHVS and CDR2 is FNYEAQ. The V and J ends lost 0 bases and 2 bases respectively, with 4 bases between them. The length of the CDR3 is 13 residues. CDR3 residues: CASSLAGNYGYTF. CDR3 DNA sequence: TGTGCCAGCAGCTTAGCAGGGAACTATGGCTACACCTTC. Complete variable domain (other parts from reference TRBV7-6 and TRBJ1-2): GAGVSQSPRYKVTKRGQDVALRCDPISGHVSLYWYRQALGQGPEFLTYFNYEAQQDKSGLPNDRFSAERPEGSISTLTIQRTEQRDSAMYRCASSLAGNYGYTFGSGTRLTVV.

This chain connects TRBV27 to TRBJ1-1, with D perhaps TRBD1 (5 bases). The CDR3 is made up of 14 amino acids. V lost 2 bases, J lost 0 bases, and 7 bases lay in between. CDR1 and CDR2 from the germline V gene are MNHEY and SMNVEV (reference sequence). The DNA of the CDR3 is TGTGCCAGCAGTTTAACAGGAATGAACACTGAAGCTTTCTTT. Its translation is CASSLTGMNTEAFF.

This clone was seen only a few times. The rearrangement uses TRBV7-9 and TRBJ2-7; no clear D. This CDR3 comprises 12 residues. V was shortened by 5 bases and J by 2 bases, with 7 bases between the two germline ends. CDR1 is SEHNR, CDR2 FQNEAQ, per germline (reference sequence). The CDR3, as DNA: TGTGCCAGCAGCCCCCTCCCCTACGAGCAGTACTTC. This gives the protein CASSPLPYEQYF.

The V and J genes are TRBV6-1 and TRBJ2-7; 7 positions agree with TRBD2. Germline lookup yields CDR1 MNHNS and CDR2 SASEGT. The CDR3 spans 15 residues. After removal of 2 bases from V and 3 bases from J, the junction contained 7 bases not matched to a gene. The CDR3 DNA reads TGTGCCAGCAGTGAATGGGTAGCGGGTCTCTACGAGCAGTACTTC. Its translation: CASSEWVAGLYEQYF.

V is TRBV27 and J is TRBJ2-3; the match to TRBD2 covers 15 bases. CDR1 is MNHEY and CDR2 is SMNVEV in the germline V gene (reference sequence). V was pared by 2 bases and J by 3 bases, with 0 bases of the junction left unmatched. The CDR3 length is 16 residues. This CDR3 reads CASSLGTSGRTDTQYF. For the CDR3, the DNA is TGTGCCAGCAGTTTAGGGACTAGCGGGAGGACAGATACGCAGTATTTT.

This clone came up once. The V call is TRBV4-3, the J call TRBJ2-4; D not resolved. CDR1 and CDR2 (germline): LGHNA, YSLEER. Trimming cost V 2 bases and J 0 bases, with 8 bases left between them. The CDR3 covers 15 residues. The CDR3 DNA follows: TGCGCCAGCAGCCAACTCTTGGGAGCCAAAAACATTCAGTACTTC. Its protein product is CASSQLLGAKNIQYF.

The chain carries TRBV4-1 and TRBJ2-2; no reliable D call. The CDR3 has 13 amino acids. CDR1 is MGHRA, CDR2 YSYEKL, per germline. Deletions cut 0 bases from V and 8 bases from J, with 7 bases between. The CDR3 DNA is TGCGCCAGCAGCCAAGAGGGCTCAGGGGAGCTGTTTTTT. This encodes CASSQEGSGELFF.

The rearrangement links TRBV4-3 to TRBJ2-7; maybe TRBD1 (5 bases). The CDR3 length is 14 residues. Germline V gives CDR1 LGHNA, CDR2 YSLEER. Trimming took 3 bases from V and 1 from J, leaving 10 bases between them. The CDR3 DNA sequence: TGCGCCAGCAGCCACGAAAGACAGTCCTACGAGCAGTACTTC. As protein: CASSHERQSYEQYF.

The CDR3 protein is CASSSMGQAYEQYF. The CDR3 DNA sequence: TGTGCCAGCAGCTCAATGGGACAGGCCTACGAGCAGTACTTC. The chain uses TRBV7-9 and TRBJ2-7; 8 bases agree with TRBD1. Germline V lookup: CDR1 SEHNR, CDR2 FQNEAQ (reference sequence). The trim removed 4 bases at V and 2 bases at J, leaving 4 bases unmatched. The CDR3 loop spans 14 amino acids.

J is TRBJ2-1 and V is TRBV7-6; 10 bases fit TRBD2. The V and J ends lost 2 bases and 4 bases, in that order; junction bases with no gene match: 8. CDR1 and CDR2 (germline): SGHVS, FNYEAQ. This CDR3 spans 17 amino acids. The CDR3 spells CASSLLTGTSVYNEQFF. The DNA of the CDR3 is TGTGCCAGCAGCTTACTTACCGGGACTAGCGTTTACAATGAGCAGTTCTTC.